The sequence of this T cell receptor beta chain was determined in a study of long-term antiretroviral therapy in people with HIV. Germline V CDR1 and CDR2: MRHNA, SNTAGT. The CDR3 contains 14 residues. V shed 4 bases, J shed 6 bases, and the junction held 1 base outside the gene matches. It was version v3.0 of the immunoSEQ assay that was run at survey level. The table came from immunoSEQ multiplex PCR; TCRdb's copy has only in-frame clones and leaves some out. This table holds about 31,000 clones, 79% found once. The clonotype was recovered from a man between 18 and 35 years old with HIV. This chain connects TRBV6-4 to TRBJ2-1; 12 bases are shared with TRBD2. The specimen comprised unsorted PBMCs, sampled 1.9 years after starting antiretroviral therapy. The CDR3 DNA follows: TGTGCCAGCAGTGCTAGCGGGGGGGCCAATGAGCAGTTCTTC. This gives the protein CASSASGGANEQFF.